This T cell receptor (beta chain) was captured by sequencing in a study of OX40 agonist ivuxolimab in advanced cancers. Turning to the study itself: Patients were infused with ivuxolimab every 2 weeks at 0.01 to 10 mg/kg.

A word on this clone: The antigen remains unidentified.

The CDR3 spans 14 residues. The V gene's germline CDR1 is SEHNR and CDR2 FQNEAQ (reference sequence). V lost 1 base to trimming and J lost 2 bases, with 8 bases between them. Assay used: immunoSEQ multiplex PCR; TCRdb lists only in-frame clones, some missing. This sample has roughly 90,000 clones, with 85% found just once. Whole-study results and caveats: Low normalized clonal expansion also occurred in some nonresponding patients. Partial responders at 0.1-3.0 mg/kg showed near-lowest clonal expansion. CD4+ and CD8+ blood T cells expanded clonally by week 6 at 0.1 to 3.0 mg/kg.

The input for sequencing was CD4+ or CD8+ T cells sorted from blood, taken in a trial of the OX40 agonist ivuxolimab. V is TRBV7-9 and J is TRBJ1-2, with D perhaps matching TRBD1 (5 bases). The TCR was taken from an adult with an advanced solid tumor such as melanoma, head and neck, liver or kidney cancer. The CDR3 sequence: CASSLVGVNYGYTF. The DNA of the CDR3 is TGTGCCAGCAGCTTAGTAGGGGTGAACTATGGCTACACCTTC.